The 15 T cell receptor beta chains reported below all come from one sample, sequenced in a study of blood T cell repertoires in COVID-19. Data came from immunoSEQ multiplex PCR; TCRdb stores just in-frame clones and leaves some out. This sample carries about 98,000 clones, around 90% of them seen once, and the ten largest clones take roughly 4.2%. The specimen was peripheral blood. These receptors came from a man between 18 and 35 years old with acute or convalescent COVID-19.

This chain uses TRBV18 with TRBJ2-7, with D tentatively TRBD2 (6 bases). The CDR3 extends over 13 amino acids. Germline CDR1 KGHSH, CDR2 LQKENI. The germline V and J ends were trimmed by 3 bases and 5 bases, with 11 bases remaining between them. This chain's CDR3 is CASSPGGANEQYF. For the CDR3, the DNA is TGTGCCAGCTCACCCGGCGGGGCAAACGAGCAGTACTTC.

The gene calls are TRBV20-1 and TRBJ2-3, with TRBD2 as a possible D gene (7 bases). CDR3 length: 18 amino acids. Looked up from germline, CDR1 is DFQATT and CDR2 is SNEGSKA (reference sequence). Trimming stripped 3 bases from V and 4 bases from J, with 26 bases between. The CDR3 DNA sequence: TGCAGTGCTAGTAATTCTTGGGGGGGGCCTGAGGCGGCAGATACGCAGTATTTT. Its protein product is CSASNSWGGPEAADTQYF.

The chain uses TRBV28 and TRBJ1-1; a weak D match, TRBD1 (5 bases). The CDR3 runs to 17 residues. Trimming removed 2 bases at V and 4 bases at J, with 20 bases between. CDR1 MDHEN and CDR2 SYDVKM come from the germline V gene. CDR3 residues: CASSLIREVKLLTEAFF. The CDR3 DNA sequence: TGTGCCAGCAGTTTAATCAGGGAGGTCAAACTTCTCACTGAAGCTTTCTTT.

This chain uses TRBV3-1 (or the pseudogene TRBV3-2) with TRBJ2-7; 9 nucleotides line up with TRBD1. CDR1 is LGHDT and CDR2 is YNNKEL in the germline V gene (reference sequence). V lost 1 base to trimming and J lost 0 bases; unmatched junction nucleotides: 7. The CDR3 extends over 17 amino acids. The CDR3 here is CASSQAGTGLLSYEQYF. The DNA of the CDR3 is TGTGCCAGCAGCCAAGCCGGGACAGGGCTCCTCTCCTACGAGCAGTACTTC.

V is TRBV24-1 and J is TRBJ2-3, with a possible D match to TRBD1 (5 bases). Germline V gene data show CDR1 as KGHDR and CDR2 as SFDVKD. Trimming shortened V by 0 bases and J by 0 bases, and 9 bases separated the two germline ends. CDR3 size: 16 residues. CDR3 in amino acids: CATSDLDSQSTDTQYF. The CDR3 DNA reads TGTGCCACCAGTGATTTGGACAGCCAAAGCACAGATACGCAGTATTTT.

The chain uses TRBV13 and TRBJ1-3; 9 bases are a match to TRBD1. Germline values: CDR1 PRHDT, CDR2 FYEKMQ (reference sequence). The trim removed 5 bases at V and 11 bases at J, leaving 7 bases unmatched. CDR3 length equals 13 residues. CDR3 sequence reads: CASSRTGVPSIYF. CDR3 nucleotide sequence: TGTGCCAGCAGCCGGACAGGGGTTCCCTCCATATATTTT.

This chain connects TRBV5-1 to TRBJ2-1; D unclear. Germline CDR1 is SGHRS and CDR2 is YFSETQ. The CDR3 has 13 residues. V was shortened by 0 bases and J by 4 bases, with 5 bases between the two germline ends. CDR3 DNA sequence: TGCGCCAGCAGCTTGGACCTATACAATGAGCAGTTCTTC. It encodes CASSLDLYNEQFF.

This chain connects TRBV27 to TRBJ1-4; perhaps TRBD1 as D (5 bases). Trimming shortened V by 4 bases and J by 4 bases, and 16 bases separated the two germline ends. The CDR3 totals 16 residues. From germline, CDR1 is MNHEY and CDR2 SMNVEV (reference sequence). CDR3 amino acids: CASSSHTGRGNEKLFF. DNA for the CDR3: TGTGCCAGCAGTTCTCATACAGGAAGGGGTAATGAAAAACTGTTTTTT.

V gene TRBV7-7 combines with J gene TRBJ2-5; TRBD1 matches 9 bases. The CDR3 runs 17 residues. In germline, CDR1 is SSHAT, CDR2 FNYEAQ (reference sequence). The ends lost 2 bases at V and 5 bases at J; junction bases unmatched: 12. The DNA for the CDR3 is TGTGCCAGCAGCTTACCCAAGACAGGGGGGGGCGTGGAGACCCAGTACTTC. As protein: CASSLPKTGGGVETQYF.

The chain recombines TRBV12-3 or TRBV12-4 with TRBJ1-2; 7 nucleotides align to TRBD1. The ends lost 6 bases at V and 10 bases at J; junction bases unmatched: 5. The CDR3 has 11 residues. The CDR3 region has the DNA TGTGCCAGCAGGCGGGACAGATCCTACACCTTC. Its translation: CASRRDRSYTF.

The chain employs TRBV5-4 and TRBJ1-2; a weak D match, TRBD1 (5 bases). CDR1 SGHNT and CDR2 YYREEE come from the germline V gene (reference sequence). The CDR3 consists of 13 residues. V was clipped by 6 bases and J by 8 bases, with 17 bases between them. The CDR3: CASNLPEGRGYTF. The CDR3 coding sequence is TGTGCCAGCAACCTTCCGGAGGGGCGGGGCTACACCTTC.

This clone appeared once. The J gene is TRBJ1-1, the V gene TRBV5-1; D unresolved. CDR1 is SGHRS, CDR2 YFSETQ, per germline. The V gene lost 7 bases and the J gene lost 2 bases, with 12 bases spanning the gap. The CDR3 length is 13 residues. CDR3 sequence reads: CASQMTGNTEAFF. CDR3 bases: TGCGCCAGCCAAATGACGGGTAACACTGAAGCTTTCTTT.

Here the CDR3 reads CASSPTGIGYTF. The CDR3 DNA sequence: TGTGCCAGCAGCCCAACAGGGATTGGCTACACCTTC. The chain recombines TRBV7-9 with TRBJ1-2; maybe TRBD1 (6 bases). The CDR3 covers 12 residues. The V gene's germline CDR1 is SEHNR and CDR2 FQNEAQ (reference sequence). The germline V and J ends were trimmed by 5 bases and 7 bases, with 11 bases remaining between them.

The chain is built from TRBV24-1 and TRBJ1-1; D is perhaps TRBD1 (5 bases). V was clipped by 4 bases and J by 3 bases, with 8 bases between them. Per the germline V gene, CDR1 is KGHDR and CDR2 is SFDVKD. The CDR3 has 13 residues. The CDR3 loop reads CATSDAGHTEAFF. The CDR3 DNA reads as TGTGCCACCAGTGACGCGGGACACACTGAAGCTTTCTTT.

The rearrangement joins TRBV5-1 to TRBJ2-3; 7 nucleotides match TRBD2. CDR1 is SGHRS and CDR2 is YFSETQ in the germline V gene. V lost 5 bases and J lost 2; bases outside the gene matches: 14. CDR3 length: 17 residues. This CDR3 reads CASRKATPGGDTDTQYF. The CDR3 nucleotides are TGCGCCAGCAGAAAAGCAACTCCGGGAGGAGACACAGATACGCAGTATTTT.